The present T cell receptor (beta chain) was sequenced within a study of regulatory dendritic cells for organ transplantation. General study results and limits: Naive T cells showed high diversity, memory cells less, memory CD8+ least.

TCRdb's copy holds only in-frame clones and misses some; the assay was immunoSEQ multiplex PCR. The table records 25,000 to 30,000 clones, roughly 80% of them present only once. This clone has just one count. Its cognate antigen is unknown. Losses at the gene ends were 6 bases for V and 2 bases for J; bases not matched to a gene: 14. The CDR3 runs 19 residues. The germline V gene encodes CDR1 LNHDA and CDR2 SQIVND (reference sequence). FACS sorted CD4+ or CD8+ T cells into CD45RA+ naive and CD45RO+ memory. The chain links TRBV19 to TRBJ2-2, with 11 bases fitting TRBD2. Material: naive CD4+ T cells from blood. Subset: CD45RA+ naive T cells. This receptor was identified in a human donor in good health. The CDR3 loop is CASRQIAGGLEFNTGELFF. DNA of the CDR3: TGTGCCAGTAGACAAATAGCGGGGGGGCTGGAGTTTAACACCGGGGAGCTGTTTTTT.